The TCR beta chain described here comes from a study of blood T cell repertoires in COVID-19. Produced via immunoSEQ multiplex PCR; TCRdb's table is partial and in-frame only. The sample consists of 110,000 to 150,000 clones, roughly 79% of them appearing once. The CDR3 totals 15 residues. CDR1 is LNHNV, CDR2 YYDKDF, per germline (reference sequence). V dropped 1 base and J dropped 10 bases, with 16 bases sitting between them. This clone has a single count. Sequencing was performed on peripheral blood. The receptor was derived from a man over 45 with active or convalescent COVID-19. J is TRBJ1-4 and V is TRBV15; D gene uncertain. The CDR3 reads CATSRGRGPAAKLFF. For the CDR3, the DNA is TGTGCCACCAGCAGAGGTCGTGGTCCGGCGGCAAAACTGTTTTTT.